The rows below give T cell receptor beta chains drawn from one sample of a study of blood T cell repertoires in COVID-19. The protocol was immunoSEQ multiplex PCR, while the TCRdb copy is restricted to in-frame clones and leaves out a portion. The sample includes approximately 200,000 clones, 90% of them seen just once. The source material was PBMCs or T cells enriched from blood (not recorded which). Receptors were obtained from a man aged 25 to 40 who had recovered from COVID-19. CDR3s include the opening cysteine and the closing phenylalanine or tryptophan. D genes are given only for firm matches. Clone size, where shown, is once, few, many, or a class for clones that have expanded.

J: TRBJ1-1; V: TRBV27; size: .; D: .; CDR3: CASSLLDSKNTEAFF; DNA: TGTGCCAGCAGTTTATTGGACAGCAAGAACACTGAAGCTTTCTTT
J: TRBJ1-6; V: TRBV19; size: .; D: .; CDR3: CASSFADNSPLHF; DNA: TGTGCCAGTAGTTTTGCGGATAATTCACCCCTCCACTTT
J: TRBJ2-7; V: TRBV4-3; size: once; D: TRBD1; CDR3: CASSQGMTGSSYEQYF; DNA: TGCGCCAGCAGCCAAGGGATGACAGGGAGCTCCTACGAGCAGTACTTC
J: TRBJ2-1; V: TRBV4-1; size: .; D: .; CDR3: CASSQEGIGSNEQFF; DNA: TGCGCCAGCAGCCAAGAAGGGATAGGGAGCAATGAGCAGTTCTTC
J: TRBJ1-1; V: TRBV6-5; size: few; D: .; CDR3: CASSFGVEGTEAFF; DNA: TGTGCCAGCAGTTTCGGGGTCGAGGGCACTGAAGCTTTCTTT
J: TRBJ2-2; V: TRBV4-3; size: .; D: TRBD1; CDR3: CASSQQGAGFTGELFF; DNA: TGCGCCAGCAGCCAACAGGGGGCAGGGTTCACCGGGGAGCTGTTTTTT
J: TRBJ1-4; V: TRBV28; size: .; D: TRBD1; CDR3: CASSQTGGRREKLFF; DNA: TGTGCCAGCAGCCAGACAGGGGGCAGACGGGAAAAACTGTTTTTT
J: TRBJ2-1; V: TRBV24-1; size: .; D: TRBD1; CDR3: CATSGQGYYNEQFF; DNA: TGTGCCACCAGTGGACAGGGATACTACAATGAGCAGTTCTTC
J: TRBJ2-2; V: TRBV2; size: .; D: TRBD2; CDR3: CASNLAGGLTGELFF; DNA: TGTGCCAGCAACCTAGCGGGAGGATTGACCGGGGAGCTGTTTTTT
J: TRBJ2-2; V: TRBV4-2; size: .; D: TRBD2; CDR3: CASGPSGTEAGELFF; DNA: TGTGCCAGCGGCCCTAGCGGGACTGAAGCCGGGGAGCTGTTTTTT
J: TRBJ1-1; V: TRBV5-1; size: .; D: TRBD1; CDR3: CASTPRQGVHTEAFF; DNA: TGCGCCAGCACGCCCCGACAGGGTGTGCACACTGAAGCTTTCTTT
J: TRBJ2-3; V: TRBV6-4; size: .; D: .; CDR3: CASSDPSEEGSFPLADTQYF; DNA: TGTGCCAGCAGTGACCCCTCCGAGGAGGGATCCTTCCCGTTGGCAGATACGCAGTATTTT